The clone carrying this TCR beta chain was recorded a few times. This CDR3 is 11 amino acids long. Between the trimmed V and J ends, which lost 3 bases and 11 bases, there was a span of 6 bases. Germline CDR1 SGHKS, CDR2 YYEKEE (reference sequence). The data were obtained in a study of blood T cell repertoires in COVID-19. Generated by immunoSEQ multiplex PCR, the TCRdb table keeps only in-frame clones and is missing some. The table lists some 200,000 clones, more than 75% of them singletons. Material: peripheral blood. The rearrangement uses TRBV5-5 and TRBJ2-6, with D tentatively TRBD2 (5 bases). This clonotype originated in a woman in her 70s with COVID-19, enrolled during active disease. CDR3 DNA: TGTGCCAGCAGCTCGGAGGACGTCCTGACTTTC. This translates into CASSSEDVLTF.